The 29 T cell receptor beta chains given below trace back to one sample, sequenced in a study of technical replicates of blood from a few donors. Profiled with immunoSEQ multiplex PCR; TCRdb holds only in-frame clones, not every one. Of approximately 65,000 clones in the sample, about 90% were seen once. Sequencing was carried out using PBMCs. These receptors came from a human donor in good health. Some clones in this sample may be carry-over from other donors' samples.

The chain has TRBV6-1 and TRBJ2-2; 7 bases agree with TRBD2. This CDR3 is built from 16 residues. From germline, CDR1 is MNHNS and CDR2 SASEGT. V shed 4 bases, J shed 2 bases, and the junction held 7 bases outside the gene matches. The CDR3 sequence is CASSANGLGNTGELFF. The CDR3 DNA sequence: TGTGCCAGCAGTGCAAACGGACTAGGCAACACCGGGGAGCTGTTTTTT.

The chain couples TRBV9 to TRBJ2-5, with 10 bases fitting TRBD2. The CDR3 sequence is 16 residues long. Germline V lookup: CDR1 SGDLS, CDR2 YYNGEE. With 3 bases clipped from V and 5 bases from J, the junction kept 10 bases outside the gene matches. CDR3 coding DNA: TGTGCCAGCAGCGCTGGACTAGCGGACCACACCGAGACCCAGTACTTC. It translates to CASSAGLADHTETQYF.

The chain combines TRBV9 with TRBJ2-3, with D possibly TRBD2 on 6 matching bases. The V end lost 3 bases, the J end lost 1 base, and 12 bases lay between the germline ends. The CDR3 runs to 15 residues. The germline V gene encodes CDR1 SGDLS and CDR2 YYNGEE. CDR3 sequence: CASSASTRGTDTQYF. Written as DNA, the CDR3 is TGTGCCAGCAGCGCTTCGACTAGAGGCACAGATACGCAGTATTTT. The whole variable domain, filled in from reference TRBV9 and TRBJ2-3, reads DSGVTQTPKHLITATGQRVTLRCSPRSGDLSVYWYQQSLDQGLQFLIQYYNGEERAKGNILERFSAQQFPDLHSELNLSSLELGDSALYFCASSASTRGTDTQYFGPGTRLTVL.

The chain uses TRBV30 and TRBJ2-2; 11 positions match TRBD2. Germline V CDR1 and CDR2: GTSNPN, SVGIG (reference sequence). CDR3 length equals 17 residues. Trimming at V came to 0 bases and at J to 6 bases, leaving 9 bases not matched to a gene. CDR3 amino acids: CAWSVLAGEFLAGELFF. The CDR3 nucleotides are TGTGCCTGGAGTGTACTAGCGGGAGAATTTTTGGCCGGGGAGCTGTTTTTT.

The V call is TRBV4-3, the J call TRBJ2-5, with D tentatively TRBD1 (5 bases). Trimming took off 0 bases at V and 5 bases at J, with 13 bases between the two ends. From germline, CDR1 is LGHNA and CDR2 YSLEER. CDR3 size: 15 residues. CDR3 region: CASSQDSGIAETQYF. DNA of the CDR3: TGCGCCAGCAGCCAAGATTCAGGGATAGCTGAGACCCAGTACTTC.

V is TRBV4-2 and J is TRBJ1-2; the D is unclear. The CDR3 spans 16 residues. CDR1 and CDR2 (germline): LGHNA, YNFKEQ. Between the trimmed V and J ends, which lost 3 bases and 7 bases, there was a span of 21 bases. The CDR3 bases are TGTGCCAGCAGCCAGTCCTCGGCACAGAGATTTAGTGGCTACACCTTC. It yields the protein CASSQSSAQRFSGYTF.

In its sample, this clone was seen a few times. This chain uses TRBV6-5 with TRBJ2-7; no definite D call. CDR1 MNHEY and CDR2 SVGAGI come from the germline V gene. Between the trimmed V and J ends, which lost 2 bases and 2 bases, there was a span of 13 bases. This CDR3 comprises 15 residues. The CDR3 DNA reads as TGTGCCAGCAGTTACGACCACCTGAGGCCCTACGAGCAGTACTTC. Translating gives CASSYDHLRPYEQYF.

The gene calls are TRBV7-2 and TRBJ1-4, with D perhaps matching TRBD1 (6 bases). Trimming pared 1 base from V and 10 bases from J, leaving 16 bases between. The CDR3 is 15 amino acids. Germline-derived CDR1 and CDR2 are SGHTA and FQGNSA. Here the CDR3 reads CASSLGGGASGKLFF. The CDR3, as DNA: TGTGCCAGCAGCTTAGGAGGGGGGGCCTCAGGAAAACTGTTTTTT.

The chain carries TRBV7-3 and TRBJ2-5; D may be TRBD2 (6 bases). Deletions cut 5 bases from V and 4 bases from J, with 14 bases between. Germline V CDR1 and CDR2: SGHTA, FQGTGA. This CDR3 is built from 14 residues. As DNA, the CDR3 is TGTGCCAGCAGCCGGGACGGGGGTGGAGAGACCCAGTACTTC. Amino acid sequence: CASSRDGGGETQYF.

V is TRBV6-5 and J is TRBJ1-2; D possibly corresponds to TRBD1 (5 bases). Trimming cost V 2 bases and J 5 bases, with 15 bases left between them. The CDR3 has 15 residues. Germline CDR1 MNHEY, CDR2 SVGAGI. The CDR3 protein is CASSYAETGVYGYTF. The CDR3 nucleotides read TGTGCCAGCAGTTACGCGGAGACGGGGGTTTATGGCTACACCTTC.

This clone was seen more than once but under ten times. The chain is built from TRBV6-5 and TRBJ1-1; weak D call: TRBD1 (6 bases). V lost 0 bases and J 1 base, leaving 9 bases between the germline ends. This CDR3 comprises 15 residues. The V gene's germline CDR1 is MNHEY and CDR2 SVGAGI. CDR3 DNA: TGTGCCAGCAGTTACTCGCAGGGGCGGAACACTGAAGCTTTCTTT. Protein sequence: CASSYSQGRNTEAFF.

This sequence joins TRBV27 and TRBJ2-7, with a weak D call TRBD1 (5 bases). Between the trimmed V and J ends, which lost 4 bases and 0 bases, there was a span of 10 bases. CDR3 length: 14 residues. The germline V gene has CDR1 MNHEY and CDR2 SMNVEV (reference sequence). DNA for the CDR3: TGTGCCAGCAGTTGGGGCGGTACCTCCTACGAGCAGTACTTC. As protein: CASSWGGTSYEQYF.

The genes are TRBV6-6 and TRBJ2-2, with 9 bases aligning to TRBD1. The CDR3 covers 15 residues. V dropped 4 bases and J dropped 6; count of bases not matched to a gene: 6. CDR1 is MNHNY, CDR2 SVGAGI, per germline (reference sequence). CDR3 nucleotide sequence: TGTGCCAGCAGTTTCCGGGACAGGGTGGCCGGGGAGCTGTTTTTT. This translates into CASSFRDRVAGELFF.

The DNA for the CDR3 is TGTGCCAGCAGCCGACTAGCGGGAGGTTTCTCCATGGTGAGTGAGCAGTTCTTC. The encoded protein is CASSRLAGGFSMVSEQFF. The chain links TRBV11-2 to TRBJ2-1; 13 bases map to TRBD2. Germline V gene data show CDR1 as SGHAT and CDR2 as FQNNGV. Trimming at V came to 5 bases and at J to 9 bases, leaving 16 bases not matched to a gene. The CDR3 contains 18 residues.

The V gene is TRBV18, the J gene TRBJ2-5; TRBD2 matches at 13 bases. The CDR3 consists of 18 residues. Germline trimming cut 2 bases from V and 4 bases from J; bases unmatched to any gene: 10. Germline lookup yields CDR1 KGHSH and CDR2 LQKENI. The chain's CDR3 is CASSPTFGLAGARETQYF. The CDR3 nucleotides read TGTGCCAGCTCACCAACCTTCGGACTAGCGGGAGCTCGAGAGACCCAGTACTTC.

The genes are TRBV6-6 and TRBJ2-7, with 8 bases lining up with TRBD2. The germline V gene has CDR1 MNHNY and CDR2 SVGAGI (reference sequence). V shed 6 bases and J 6 bases; nucleotides not matched to a gene: 7. This CDR3 is built from 13 residues. CDR3 residues: CASRVTSGGEQYF. Here the CDR3 DNA reads TGTGCCAGCAGGGTCACCAGCGGGGGCGAGCAGTACTTC.

The J gene is TRBJ1-2, the V gene TRBV5-5; 8 positions match TRBD1. The junction had 6 bases not matched to a gene; V was cut back by 1 base and J by 4 bases. Germline V lookup: CDR1 SGHKS, CDR2 YYEKEE (reference sequence). The CDR3 loop spans 15 amino acids. DNA for the CDR3: TGTGCCAGCAGCTTGCCAGGGGGCAGTATCTATGGCTACACCTTC. Encoded protein: CASSLPGGSIYGYTF.

The chain uses TRBV14 and TRBJ2-7; 9 bases align to TRBD2. Trimming at V came to 3 bases and at J to 4 bases, leaving 4 bases not matched to a gene. Germline V gene lookup returns CDR1 SGHDN and CDR2 FVKESK. CDR3 length equals 14 residues. The CDR3 nucleotides are TGTGCCAGCAGCCAGGGACTAGCATTATACGAGCAGTACTTC. Amino acid sequence: CASSQGLALYEQYF.

The chain couples TRBV7-6 to TRBJ2-1; D may be TRBD1 (6 bases). CDR1 is SGHVS, CDR2 FNYEAQ, per germline. The V end was cut by 2 bases, the J end by 5 bases, with 10 bases between. This CDR3 has 14 residues. The CDR3 sequence is CASSLQQGNNEQFF. Here the CDR3 DNA reads TGTGCCAGCAGCTTACAACAGGGCAACAATGAGCAGTTCTTC.

The chain employs TRBV4-3 and TRBJ2-5; unclear D gene. V gave up 0 bases and J gave up 5 bases, with 7 bases separating them. From germline, CDR1 is LGHNA and CDR2 YSLEER. The CDR3 runs to 13 residues. CDR3 residues: CASSQDQWETQYF. The CDR3, as DNA: TGCGCCAGCAGCCAAGATCAGTGGGAGACCCAGTACTTC.

The chain couples TRBV29-1 to TRBJ2-2, with a weak D call TRBD2 (5 bases). There are 14 residues in the CDR3. Deletions cut 4 bases from V and 0 bases from J, with 9 bases between. Looked up from germline, CDR1 is SQVTM and CDR2 is ANQGSEA. This CDR3 reads CSVVVAPNTGELFF. The CDR3 DNA is TGCAGCGTTGTGGTAGCGCCGAACACCGGGGAGCTGTTTTTT.

The rearrangement joins TRBV7-3 to TRBJ2-2; perhaps TRBD2 as D (6 bases). Germline-derived CDR1 and CDR2 are SGHTA and FQGTGA. V dropped 3 bases and J dropped 7 bases, with 15 bases sitting between them. There are 15 residues in the CDR3. The CDR3 nucleotides are TGTGCCAGCAGCTTCACCGGGGGTAAAAACGGGGAGCTGTTTTTT. This encodes CASSFTGGKNGELFF.

This chain connects TRBV5-1 to TRBJ2-3; TRBD1 aligns across 8 bases. V gave up 2 bases and J gave up 4 bases; unmatched junction bases: 6. This CDR3 region has 15 residues. Germline-derived CDR1 and CDR2 are SGHRS and YFSETQ. The CDR3 DNA follows: TGCGCCAGCAGCTTCGGCAGGGGGCAGTCAGATACGCAGTATTTT. Translating it yields CASSFGRGQSDTQYF. Using reference TRBV5-1 and TRBJ2-3 for the parts outside the CDR3, the full variable domain is KAGVTQTPRYLIKTRGQQVTLSCSPISGHRSVSWYQQTPGQGLQFLFEYFSETQRNKGNFPGRFSGRQFSNSRSEMNVSTLELGDSALYLCASSFGRGQSDTQYFGPGTRLTVL.

The CDR3 DNA is TGTGCCAGCAGCCCCAAAGTGAGGGTCGGGGTCGAGCAGTACTTC. Residues: CASSPKVRVGVEQYF. V and J are TRBV7-9 and TRBJ2-7, with D perhaps TRBD2 (5 bases). Germline assignment: CDR1 SEHNR and CDR2 FQNEAQ (reference sequence). Trimming stripped 5 bases from V and 6 bases from J, with 20 bases between. The CDR3 loop spans 15 amino acids.

The gene calls are TRBV12-5 and TRBJ2-7; D is unresolved. This CDR3 is built from 15 residues. Trimming stripped 2 bases from V and 0 bases from J, with 11 bases between. The germline CDR1 and CDR2 sequences are LGHNT and FRNRAP. CDR3 nucleotides: TGTGCTAGTGGTTTGCCCGCCCCCGGCTCCTACGAGCAGTACTTC. Its translation is CASGLPAPGSYEQYF.

Of note for this clone: At one end, the junction sequence differs from germline, possibly due to a read error. The chain uses TRBV29-1 and TRBJ1-1; 7 bases are a match to TRBD1. Germline V gene data show CDR1 as SQVTM and CDR2 as ANQGSEA. This CDR3 contains 13 residues. CDR3 amino acids: CSVARLGDSGVQF. The CDR3 DNA follows: TGCAGCGTTGCTCGCTTGGGGGACAGCGGCGTTCAATTT.

The chain carries TRBV19 and TRBJ2-7; 10 positions match TRBD1. The CDR3 extends over 15 amino acids. Losses at the gene ends were 0 bases for V and 4 bases for J; bases not matched to a gene: 3. Germline loops: CDR1 LNHDA, CDR2 SQIVND (reference sequence). CDR3 DNA sequence: TGTGCCAGTAGTATAGAGGGACAGGGGAGGTACGAGCAGTACTTC. Amino acid sequence: CASSIEGQGRYEQYF. The full variable domain, its missing parts supplied by reference TRBV19 and TRBJ2-7, is DGGITQSPKYLFRKEGQNVTLSCEQNLNHDAMYWYRQDPGQGLRLIYYSQIVNDFQKGDIAEGYSVSREKKESFPLTVTSAQKNPTAFYLCASSIEGQGRYEQYFGPGTRLTVT.

This clone appeared once. The rearrangement links TRBV14 to TRBJ2-5; the D gene is possibly TRBD2 (6 bases). Germline CDR1 is SGHDN and CDR2 is FVKESK. The CDR3 is made up of 14 amino acids. V was shortened by 3 bases and J by 5 bases, with 13 bases between the two germline ends. The CDR3 sequence: CASSHFTGVETQYF. The DNA of the CDR3 is TGTGCCAGCAGCCACTTTACGGGGGTGGAGACCCAGTACTTC.

Comment on this clone: This is likely an artifact of a read error, given a far larger clone one base away. Other DNA sequences in the same sample also yield this CDR3. The rearrangement joins TRBV5-1 to TRBJ1-1; unclear D gene. The CDR3 is made up of 14 amino acids. The ends were cut back, 0 bases at V and 3 bases at J, with 9 bases in the middle. CDR1 and CDR2 (germline): SGHRS, YFSETQ. CDR3 DNA: TGCGCCAGCAGCTTGGCCGGAGGGTACACTGAAGCTTTCTTT. Protein product: CASSLAGGYTEAFF.